The clone carrying this T cell receptor beta chain was picked up a small number of times. What it recognizes is unknown. This entry is derived from a study of early T cells in non-severe SARS-CoV-2 infection. In the study overall: The input, bulk RNA from unsorted whole blood, was sequenced, and chains were unpaired.

Looked up from germline, CDR1 is MNHEY and CDR2 is SVGAGI. V lost 6 bases and J lost 1, with 13 bases in between. This CDR3 spans 16 amino acids. Study-level points and caveats: CD4 and private specificities were missed by VDJdb matching, which favored anti-spike CD8 responses.

Attached unique molecular identifiers marked individual cDNA molecules. TCRdb independently ran MiXCR on the 5' RACE reads; one entry per CDR3 protein. The profile shows more than 80,000 distinct CDR3 sequences, roughly 9.6% of them singletons. Sequencing was done on a sample of whole blood. The clonotype originates from an adult who was a healthcare worker with PCR-confirmed SARS-CoV-2 infection or an uninfected control (not recorded which). The chain recombines TRBV6-5 with TRBJ2-6; D is possibly TRBD1 (7 bases). The chain's CDR3 is CASSRGTVSGANVLTF. The CDR3 coding sequence is TGTGCCAGCAGCCGCGGGACAGTTTCTGGGGCCAACGTCCTGACTTTC.